The 9 T cell receptor beta chains below all came from one sample that was sequenced in a study of blood T cell repertoires in COVID-19. Sequencing used immunoSEQ multiplex PCR; TCRdb keeps in-frame clones, though not all of them. The table includes about 260,000 clones, about 89% detected once. Sequencing was done on a sample of peripheral blood. These receptors were obtained from a woman in her forties or fifties with acute or convalescent COVID-19.

A word on this clone: Other DNA sequences in this specimen translate into the identical CDR3. This chain links TRBV12-3 or TRBV12-4 with TRBJ2-7; TRBD2 matches at 10 bases. Germline trimming cut 6 bases from V and 5 bases from J; bases unmatched to any gene: 1. The CDR3 contains 12 residues. The CDR3 nucleotides read TGTGCCAGCAGCCTAGCGGGAGACGAGCAGTACTTC. It is translated as CASSLAGDEQYF.

The gene calls are TRBV7-3 and TRBJ1-5; D is uncertain. The CDR3 has 15 residues. Trimming removed 4 bases from V and 4 bases from J, with 14 bases in between. Germline lookup yields CDR1 SGHTA and CDR2 FQGTGA. CDR3 amino acids: CASSSPAGRNQPQHF. CDR3 in DNA: TGTGCCAGCAGCTCGCCGGCCGGGAGAAATCAGCCCCAGCATTTT.

The chain couples TRBV6-5 to TRBJ2-7, with TRBD1 matching 10 bases. CDR3 length: 14 amino acids. CDR1 is MNHEY, CDR2 SVGAGI, per germline. J gave up 0 bases and V 7 bases, and 3 bases lay outside the gene matches. The CDR3: CASKRDRGSYEQYF. CDR3 nucleotide sequence: TGTGCCAGCAAGAGGGACAGGGGCTCCTACGAGCAGTACTTC.

The V and J genes are TRBV19 and TRBJ1-2; weak D call: TRBD1 (6 bases). Germline V gene sequence: CDR1 LNHDA, CDR2 SQIVND (reference sequence). The CDR3 is 15 amino acids. The V end lost 6 bases, the J end lost 6 bases, and 20 bases lay between the germline ends. CDR3 bases: TGTGCCAGTAGCCTTTTACAGGGTTTTATCGATGGCTACACCTTC. Protein product: CASSLLQGFIDGYTF. The whole variable domain, remainder taken from reference TRBV19 and TRBJ1-2, is DGGITQSPKYLFRKEGQNVTLSCEQNLNHDAMYWYRQDPGQGLRLIYYSQIVNDFQKGDIAEGYSVSREKKESFPLTVTSAQKNPTAFYLCASSLLQGFIDGYTFGSGTRLTVV.

This clone occurred a few times. This chain connects TRBV7-2 to TRBJ2-7; D gene unclear. The CDR3 is 14 residues long. V dropped 5 bases and J dropped 2 bases, with 13 bases sitting between them. Germline V gene data show CDR1 as SGHTA and CDR2 as FQGNSA. The CDR3 here is CASSPPASPYEQYF. The CDR3, as DNA: TGTGCCAGCAGCCCCCCAGCGTCTCCCTACGAGCAGTACTTC.

J is TRBJ2-7 and V is TRBV9; perhaps TRBD2 as D (5 bases). Germline V gene lookup returns CDR1 SGDLS and CDR2 YYNGEE. The CDR3 has 21 residues. V was trimmed by 4 bases and J by 3 bases, leaving 35 bases between them. CDR3 sequence (DNA): TGTGCCAGCAGCCCCATCGGGGTGGAGAAAGGAAGCTCCGGCGGTGTCTACGAGCAGTACTTC. Protein: CASSPIGVEKGSSGGVYEQYF.

The genes are TRBV7-9 and TRBJ2-7, with 7 bases matching TRBD1. V lost 3 bases, J lost 2 bases, and 10 bases stayed unmatched. Germline V lookup: CDR1 SEHNR, CDR2 FQNEAQ (reference sequence). This CDR3 contains 16 residues. The CDR3 is CASSFSWTGLAYEQYF. The CDR3 DNA is TGTGCCAGCAGCTTCTCCTGGACAGGATTGGCCTACGAGCAGTACTTC. The complete variable domain, with remaining parts taken from reference TRBV7-9 and TRBJ2-7, reads DTGVSQNPRHKITKRGQNVTFRCDPISEHNRLYWYRQTLGQGPEFLTYFQNEAQLEKSRLLSDRFSAERPKGSFSTLEIQRTEQGDSAMYLCASSFSWTGLAYEQYFGPGTRLTVT.

The chain uses TRBV2 and TRBJ1-1; D perhaps matches TRBD1 (5 bases). CDR1 SNHLY and CDR2 FYNNEI come from the germline V gene. With 2 bases removed from V and 5 bases from J, the gap between germline ends came to 9 bases. The CDR3 loop spans 13 amino acids. The CDR3 bases are TGTGCCAGCAGTGAATCGGAGGGGACTGAAGCTTTCTTT. It encodes CASSESEGTEAFF.

The rearrangement joins TRBV5-6 to TRBJ2-2; possible D gene TRBD1, 6 bases. This CDR3 comprises 15 residues. Germline loops: CDR1 SGHDT, CDR2 YYEEEE. V was shortened by 0 bases and J by 5 bases, with 11 bases between the two germline ends. CDR3 loop: CASSLGGQATGELFF. The CDR3 nucleotides are TGTGCCAGCAGCTTGGGGGGACAAGCTACCGGGGAGCTGTTTTTT. Full variable domain (outside the CDR3, taken from reference TRBV5-6 and TRBJ2-2): DAGVTQSPTHLIKTRGQQVTLRCSPKSGHDTVSWYQQALGQGPQFIFQYYEEEERQRGNFPDRFSGHQFPNYSSELNVNALLLGDSALYLCASSLGGQATGELFFGEGSRLTVL.